Presented here are 20 T cell receptor beta chains from one specimen sequenced in a study of early T cells in non-severe SARS-CoV-2 infection (dated by TCRdb to about 2021). Library method: 5' RACE. Sequencing relied on a NextSeq 500. TCRdb reworked the public reads: Q25 trimming with fastp, MiXCR clone assembly, productive beta chains retained. Entries are consolidated by CDR3 protein sequence, retaining the most common genes and DNA. For this sample the table gives 100,000 to 120,000 distinct CDR3 sequences, of which 10% to 15% were detected only once. The ten largest make up 3% to 4.5% of the sample. The material sequenced was whole blood, taken at baseline. Receptor source: an adult who was a healthcare worker with PCR-confirmed SARS-CoV-2 infection or an uninfected control (not recorded which).

This clonotype was picked up a small number of times. The rearrangement joins TRBV7-8 to TRBJ2-3; no definite D call. The CDR3 loop spans 15 amino acids. Per the germline V gene, CDR1 is SGHVS and CDR2 is FQNEAQ. Between the trimmed V and J ends, which lost 6 bases and 4 bases, there was a span of 17 bases. CDR3 DNA: TGTGCCAGCAGTTTCTATGGGGTTTCGGCAGATACGCAGTATTTT. This gives the protein CASSFYGVSADTQYF.

This clonotype was seen only a few times. This chain connects TRBV3-1 to TRBJ2-1; D call uncertain. Germline values: CDR1 LGHDT, CDR2 YNNKEL (reference sequence). This CDR3 spans 12 amino acids. The V and J ends lost 5 bases and 2 bases respectively, with 4 bases between them. CDR3 DNA: TGTGCCAGCAGCGTACCCTACAATGAGCAGTTCTTC. It codes for CASSVPYNEQFF.

The CDR3 DNA reads as TGTGCCAGCAGTGAAGGGCGACGGCTGAATGAGCAGTTCTTC. Its protein is CASSEGRRLNEQFF. The chain combines TRBV6-1 with TRBJ2-1, with unresolved D. Germline-derived CDR1 and CDR2 are MNHNS and SASEGT. V dropped 1 base and J dropped 7 bases, with 11 bases sitting between them. This CDR3 region has 14 residues.

This clonotype was seen many times. This rearrangement joins TRBV2 to TRBJ2-3; 8 nucleotides line up with TRBD1. The CDR3 is 20 amino acids. CDR1 SNHLY and CDR2 FYNNEI come from the germline V gene. The J segment lost 1 base and the V segment lost 4 bases, leaving 19 bases of the junction unmatched. CDR3 protein: CASSARWIRNRGSRTDTQYF. CDR3 in DNA: TGTGCCAGCAGTGCCCGCTGGATAAGAAACAGGGGGAGCCGCACAGATACGCAGTATTTT.

Only a few counts were recorded for this clonotype. The V gene is TRBV20-1, the J gene TRBJ2-5; 10 bases match TRBD2. Germline V gene sequence: CDR1 DFQATT, CDR2 SNEGSKA (reference sequence). This CDR3 spans 15 amino acids. V lost 5 bases to trimming and J lost 4 bases; unmatched junction nucleotides: 10. In DNA form, the CDR3 reads TGCAGTGCTCGGCTCTCAGCGGGAGGGCCAGAGACCCAGTACTTC. It yields the protein CSARLSAGGPETQYF.

This clonotype was detected a few times. The chain links TRBV5-1 to TRBJ2-1, with D possibly TRBD2 on 6 matching bases. The CDR3 is made up of 14 amino acids. V was trimmed by 4 bases and J by 1 base, leaving 9 bases between them. Germline CDR1 SGHRS, CDR2 YFSETQ. The CDR3 loop is CASSVGGSYNEQFF. Here the CDR3 DNA reads TGCGCCAGCAGCGTCGGGGGATCCTACAATGAGCAGTTCTTC.

The chain couples TRBV6-2 or TRBV6-3 to TRBJ1-1; no clear D gene. Trimming pared 0 bases from V and 3 bases from J, leaving 14 bases between. This CDR3 region has 16 residues. Germline CDR1 and CDR2: MNHEY and SVGEGT. The CDR3 coding sequence is TGTGCCAGCAGTTACTCGAGAGGTGGGGTCGACACTGAAGCTTTCTTT. It yields the protein CASSYSRGGVDTEAFF.

The CDR3 spells CASSLTLYEQYF. The DNA for the CDR3 is TGTGCCAGCAGCTTAACGCTTTACGAGCAGTACTTC. The chain couples TRBV7-2 to TRBJ2-7, with no clear D. Trimming took 2 bases from V and 4 from J, leaving 6 bases between them. The CDR3 contains 12 residues. Germline V lookup: CDR1 SGHTA, CDR2 FQGNSA.

This clonotype was detected many times. The V gene is TRBV28, the J gene TRBJ2-1; D uncertain. Between the trimmed V and J ends, which lost 2 bases and 8 bases, there was a span of 4 bases. Per the germline V gene, CDR1 is MDHEN and CDR2 is SYDVKM. The CDR3 is 11 amino acids. The CDR3 sequence: CASSLGYEQFF. CDR3 nucleotides: TGTGCCAGCAGTTTAGGTTATGAGCAGTTCTTC.

This clonotype was observed a few times. This chain joins TRBV4-1 and TRBJ1-5; TRBD1 matches 9 bases. With 4 bases clipped from V and 6 bases from J, the junction kept 4 bases outside the gene matches. The CDR3 has 14 amino acids. Germline V gene lookup returns CDR1 MGHRA and CDR2 YSYEKL. CDR3 loop: CASSLTGQGQPQHF. The CDR3 nucleotides read TGCGCCAGCAGCCTGACGGGACAGGGTCAGCCCCAGCATTTT.

This clonotype was detected a few times. The V gene is TRBV11-1, the J gene TRBJ1-1, with 7 nucleotides matching TRBD1. The CDR3 is 15 amino acids. The J segment lost 2 bases and the V segment lost 4 bases, leaving 7 bases of the junction unmatched. Germline values: CDR1 SGHAT, CDR2 FQDESV (reference sequence). CDR3 DNA sequence: TGTGCCAGCAGCTCCACCGGGACAGCTAACACTGAAGCTTTCTTT. Its translation: CASSSTGTANTEAFF. The full variable domain, in which reference TRBV11-1 and TRBJ1-1 provide the parts outside the CDR3, is EAEVAQSPRYKITEKSQAVAFWCDPISGHATLYWYRQILGQGPELLVQFQDESVVDDSQLPKDRFSAERLKGVDSTLKIQPAELGDSAMYLCASSSTGTANTEAFFGQGTRLTVV.

The V and J genes are TRBV20-1 and TRBJ2-2, with a possible D match to TRBD1 (7 bases). Per germline, CDR1 DFQATT and CDR2 SNEGSKA (reference sequence). This CDR3 is built from 14 residues. With 6 bases removed from V and 3 bases from J, the gap between germline ends came to 14 bases. CDR3 loop: CSAHRGGDTGELFF. The CDR3 coding sequence is TGCAGTGCCCACAGGGGAGGAGACACCGGGGAGCTGTTTTTT.

This clonotype has a handful of counts. The chain carries TRBV28 and TRBJ1-4; a possible D gene is TRBD1 (6 bases). In germline, CDR1 is MDHEN, CDR2 SYDVKM. V gave up 1 base and J gave up 2 bases, with 17 bases separating them. CDR3 length: 18 residues. CDR3 DNA sequence: TGTGCCAGCAGTTTATCATCGGCAGCAGGGGCCACTAATGAAAAACTGTTTTTT. This sequence encodes CASSLSSAAGATNEKLFF.

This clonotype was seen once. The chain has TRBV12-3 or TRBV12-4 and TRBJ2-1, with 16 bases matching TRBD2. J lost 3 bases, V lost 3 bases, and 8 bases had no gene match. There are 19 residues in the CDR3. The CDR3 region has the DNA TGTGCCAGCAGTTTTACGGGACTAGCGGGAGGGCCCTTCTACAATGAGCAGTTCTTC. Translating gives CASSFTGLAGGPFYNEQFF.

This clonotype has a handful of counts. The V gene is TRBV7-8, the J gene TRBJ1-2; TRBD1 is a possible D gene (5 bases). The CDR3 length is 14 residues. Germline V CDR1 and CDR2: SGHVS, FQNEAQ. The ends were cut back, 4 bases at V and 2 bases at J, with 11 bases in the middle. The CDR3 nucleotides are TGTGCCAGCAGCTCACTGCGGGACAACTATGGCTACACCTTC. Protein sequence: CASSSLRDNYGYTF.

The chain carries TRBV20-1 and TRBJ2-7; TRBD2 matches at 8 bases. In germline, CDR1 is DFQATT, CDR2 SNEGSKA (reference sequence). The V gene end was trimmed by 3 bases and the J gene end by 7 bases; junction bases not matched to a gene: 17. The CDR3 loop spans 16 amino acids. DNA for the CDR3: TGCAGTGCTAGGGCCCGATCCCTAGCGGGCGATTGGGAGCAGTACTTC. Amino acid sequence: CSARARSLAGDWEQYF.

This clonotype was seen only a few times. The chain links TRBV6-5 to TRBJ1-1; 8 nucleotides align to TRBD1. Germline V gene sequence: CDR1 MNHEY, CDR2 SVGAGI. CDR3 size: 11 residues. J was trimmed by 8 bases and V by 8 bases; bases with no gene match: 4. DNA for the CDR3: TGTGCCAGCGGACAGGGAGGGGAAGCTTTCTTT. This gives the protein CASGQGGEAFF.

In this sample, this clonotype turned up many times. The chain recombines TRBV29-1 with TRBJ2-6; D is unclear. Germline V gene data show CDR1 as SQVTM and CDR2 as ANQGSEA. This CDR3 has 13 amino acids. The germline V and J ends were trimmed by 8 bases and 0 bases, with 8 bases remaining between them. The chain's CDR3 is CSIKISGANVLTF. CDR3 DNA sequence: TGCAGCATAAAGATCTCTGGGGCCAACGTCCTGACTTTC.

V usage is TRBV11-2 and J usage is TRBJ1-5; no definite D call. The CDR3 has 13 amino acids. From germline, CDR1 is SGHAT and CDR2 FQNNGV. Trimming shortened V by 3 bases and J by 4 bases, and 7 bases separated the two germline ends. CDR3 residues: CASSFERNQPQHF. Written as DNA, the CDR3 is TGTGCCAGCAGCTTTGAGAGGAATCAGCCCCAGCATTTT. The complete variable domain, with remaining parts taken from reference TRBV11-2 and TRBJ1-5, reads EAGVAQSPRYKIIEKRQSVAFWCNPISGHATLYWYQQILGQGPKLLIQFQNNGVVDDSQLPKDRFSAERLKGVDSTLKIQPAKLEDSAVYLCASSFERNQPQHFGDGTRLSIL.

The table lists this clonotype with a few counts. This chain links TRBV28 with TRBJ1-5, with D perhaps TRBD1 (5 bases). CDR1 and CDR2 from the germline V gene are MDHEN and SYDVKM. The CDR3 has 16 residues. The V end was cut by 6 bases, the J end by 4 bases, with 19 bases between. CDR3 loop: CASSQRGPNPNQPQHF. As DNA, the CDR3 is TGTGCCAGCAGCCAAAGGGGCCCTAATCCTAATCAGCCCCAGCATTTT.